The entry below gives a single TCR beta chain sequence along with its context. Its antigen remains unknown. The sample carries other DNA sequences with the same CDR3. The sample comes from a study of shared clonotypes between healthy human individuals. Findings of the study overall: A reduction in generation probabilities was seen for non-shared clonotypes relative to those shared by all four donors.

CD4+ cells yielded CD45RA+ naive and CD45RA-negative memory subsets. In germline, CDR1 is SEHNR, CDR2 FQNEAQ (reference sequence). Trimming took off 4 bases at V and 7 bases at J, with 11 bases between the two ends. This CDR3 comprises 13 residues. At deep level, the assay was performed. Per the study methods: Because ImmunoSEQ provided only junction sequences with no quality scores, the filtering differed. Sequencing used immunoSEQ multiplex PCR; TCRdb keeps in-frame clones, though not all of them. D and trimming were read from the DNA, whereas the V and J calls and clone size are those reported in that table. This table holds around 700,000 clones, 74% found once.

The receptor's source is a woman aged 30 to 39 in good health. The sequencing sample was made of memory CD4+ T cells sorted from blood. Specified subset: CD45RA-negative fraction. V is TRBV7-9 and J is TRBJ2-1; weak D call: TRBD2 (5 bases). The CDR3 region has the DNA TGTGCCAGCAGCTCAGGACTCGTGAATGAGCAGTTCTTC. Encoded protein: CASSSGLVNEQFF.